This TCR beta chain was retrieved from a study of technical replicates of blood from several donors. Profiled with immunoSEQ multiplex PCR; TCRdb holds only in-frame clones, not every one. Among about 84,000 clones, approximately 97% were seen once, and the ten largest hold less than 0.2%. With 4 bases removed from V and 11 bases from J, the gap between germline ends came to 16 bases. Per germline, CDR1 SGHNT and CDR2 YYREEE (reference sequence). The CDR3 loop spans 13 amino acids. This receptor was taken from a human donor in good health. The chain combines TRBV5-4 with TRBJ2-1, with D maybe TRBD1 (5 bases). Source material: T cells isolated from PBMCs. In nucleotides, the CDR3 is TGTGCCAGCAGCGCGTGGGGCTGGGCCCAGCAGTTCTTC. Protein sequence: CASSAWGWAQQFF.